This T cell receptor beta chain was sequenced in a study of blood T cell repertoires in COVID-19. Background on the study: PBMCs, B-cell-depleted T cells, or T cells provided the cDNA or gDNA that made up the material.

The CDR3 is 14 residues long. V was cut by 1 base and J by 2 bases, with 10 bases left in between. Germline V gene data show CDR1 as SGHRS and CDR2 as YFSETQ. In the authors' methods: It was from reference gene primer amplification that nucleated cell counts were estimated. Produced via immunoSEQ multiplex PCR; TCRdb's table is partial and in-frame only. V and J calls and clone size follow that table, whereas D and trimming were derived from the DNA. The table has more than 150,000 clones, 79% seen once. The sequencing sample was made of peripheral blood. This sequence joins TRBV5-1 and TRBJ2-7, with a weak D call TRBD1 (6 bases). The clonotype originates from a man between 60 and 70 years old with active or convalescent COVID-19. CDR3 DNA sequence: TGCGCCAGCAGCTTGTTACAGGGCCCCTACGAGCAGTACTTC. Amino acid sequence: CASSLLQGPYEQYF.